The T cell receptor beta chain described here comes from a study of T cells in Graves' hyperthyroidism and ophthalmopathy. From roughly 9.2 ml of fresh peripheral blood, PBMCs were isolated. There were TCR beta CDR3 regions amplified from RNA transcripts. In the first-round RT-PCR of the TCR CDR3, the HTBI primer set was used. TCRdb reprocessed the multiplex PCR reads via MiXCR and lists one record per CDR3 protein. Altogether 390,000 or so distinct CDR3 sequences are present, approximately 14% being singletons, with the ten largest covering less than 15%. This CDR3 spans 15 amino acids. Germline V lookup: CDR1 LGHNA, CDR2 YNFKEQ. After removal of 2 bases from V and 6 bases from J, the junction contained 4 bases not matched to a gene.

The TCR was taken from a man aged 18 to 29 with Graves' ophthalmopathy. The sample taken for sequencing was blood. This chain uses TRBV4-2 with TRBJ1-6; 7 nucleotides match TRBD1. The CDR3 region is CASSQLGQSNSPLHF. In nucleotides, the CDR3 is TGTGCCAGCAGCCAATTGGGACAGAGTAATTCACCCCTCCACTTT.